This T cell receptor (beta chain) originates from a study of blood T cells in healthy people across ages. A J-beta primer mix and a sample-barcoded 5' primer were used in a second PCR of roughly 6 to 11 cycles. TCRdb reprocessed the 5' RACE reads via MiXCR and lists one record per CDR3 protein. The sample has 760,000 or so distinct CDR3 sequences, roughly 25% seen once. Remarks on this clonotype: Its target is not known.

The study's findings and limits: Investigators treated diversity estimates from one million T cells as underestimates.

J was trimmed by 5 bases and V by 3 bases; bases with no gene match: 9. Germline CDR1 reads DFQATT; CDR2 reads SNEGSKA (reference sequence). There are 14 residues in the CDR3. This sample was shared with a second study, whose subject was T cells of mothers and their children. From that second work: RNA was extracted, and all of it went into cDNA synthesis at about 1.6 ug per 15 ul. Related and unrelated pairs show TCR recombination output that thymic selection shapes similarly.

V and J are TRBV20-1 and TRBJ2-5; 7 bases are a match to TRBD2. This TCR derives from a boy aged 10-17 years in good health. The sample consisted of blood. The DNA of the CDR3 is TGCAGTGCTAGTAGGACTAGACTGCAGGAGACCCAGTACTTC. Translating it yields CSASRTRLQETQYF.